The count of the clone carrying this T cell receptor (beta chain) is one. What it binds is unknown. Sequencing used immunoSEQ multiplex PCR; TCRdb keeps in-frame clones, though not all of them. The table has 750,000 to 1,000,000 clones, nearly 95% seen once; the top ten hold less than 25%. The CDR3 is made up of 15 amino acids. V was cut by 6 bases and J by 2 bases, with 15 bases left in between. CDR1 and CDR2 (germline): SGDLS, YYNGEE. Only CD45RO-negative cells positively selected for CCR7 counted as naive CD8 cells, so terminally differentiated effector memory CD45RA+ cells were excluded. The source of the sample is a study of shared clonotypes between healthy human individuals. Study outcomes and limitations: Sharing of clonotypes among donors was expected to vary with sequencing depth.

Sequencing was performed on naive CD8+ T cells sorted from blood. This receptor was identified in a man younger than 45 in good health. This chain joins TRBV9 and TRBJ2-1; tentative D call: TRBD2 (7 bases). The DNA for the CDR3 is TGTGCCAGCAACACGGGGGGCATAGCCTACAATGAGCAGTTCTTC. Protein product: CASNTGGIAYNEQFF.